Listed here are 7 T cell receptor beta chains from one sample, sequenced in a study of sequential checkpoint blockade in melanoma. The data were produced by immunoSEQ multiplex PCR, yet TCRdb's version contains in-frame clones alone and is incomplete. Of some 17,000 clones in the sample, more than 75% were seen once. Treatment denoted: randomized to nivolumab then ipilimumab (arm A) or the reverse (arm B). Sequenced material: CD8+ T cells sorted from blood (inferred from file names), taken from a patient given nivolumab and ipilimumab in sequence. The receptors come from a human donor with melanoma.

Written as DNA, the CDR3 is TGTGCCAGCAGCCTTAGATTAGGGACAGGGGGCAATGGCTACACCTTC. Protein sequence: CASSLRLGTGGNGYTF. The chain has TRBV4-2 and TRBJ1-2; TRBD1 matches at 12 bases. The CDR3 runs to 16 residues. Germline lookup yields CDR1 LGHNA and CDR2 YNFKEQ. Trimming at V came to 4 bases and at J to 6 bases, leaving 9 bases not matched to a gene.

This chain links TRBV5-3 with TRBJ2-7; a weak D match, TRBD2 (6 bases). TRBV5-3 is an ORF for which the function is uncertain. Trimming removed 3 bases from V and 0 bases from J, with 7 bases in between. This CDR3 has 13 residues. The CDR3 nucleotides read TGTGCCAGAAGCTGGGACTGCTCCTACGAGCAGTACTTC. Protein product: CARSWDCSYEQYF.

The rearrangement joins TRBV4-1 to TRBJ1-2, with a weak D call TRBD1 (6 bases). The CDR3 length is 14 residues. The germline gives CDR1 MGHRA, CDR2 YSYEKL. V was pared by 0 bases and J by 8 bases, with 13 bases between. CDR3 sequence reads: CASSQDRGGEGYTF. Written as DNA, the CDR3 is TGCGCCAGCAGCCAAGATAGGGGGGGGGAGGGCTACACCTTC.

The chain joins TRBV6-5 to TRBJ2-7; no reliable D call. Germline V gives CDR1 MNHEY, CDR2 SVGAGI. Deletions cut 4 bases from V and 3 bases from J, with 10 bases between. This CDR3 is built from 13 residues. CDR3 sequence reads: CASSLGYLYEQYF. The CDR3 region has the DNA TGTGCCAGCAGTTTGGGCTACCTCTACGAGCAGTACTTC.

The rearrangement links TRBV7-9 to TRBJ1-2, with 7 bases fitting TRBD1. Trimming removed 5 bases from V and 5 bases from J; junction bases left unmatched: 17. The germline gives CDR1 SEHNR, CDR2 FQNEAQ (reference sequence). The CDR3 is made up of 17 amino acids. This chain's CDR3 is CASSRSTDGTGVYGYTF. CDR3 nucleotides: TGTGCCAGCAGCCGTTCCACCGATGGAACAGGGGTATATGGCTACACCTTC.

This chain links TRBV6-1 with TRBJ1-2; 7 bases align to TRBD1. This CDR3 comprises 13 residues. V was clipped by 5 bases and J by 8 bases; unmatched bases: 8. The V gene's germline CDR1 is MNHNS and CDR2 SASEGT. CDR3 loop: CASSSPQGQGYTF. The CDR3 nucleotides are TGTGCCAGCAGTAGCCCACAGGGGCAGGGCTACACCTTC.

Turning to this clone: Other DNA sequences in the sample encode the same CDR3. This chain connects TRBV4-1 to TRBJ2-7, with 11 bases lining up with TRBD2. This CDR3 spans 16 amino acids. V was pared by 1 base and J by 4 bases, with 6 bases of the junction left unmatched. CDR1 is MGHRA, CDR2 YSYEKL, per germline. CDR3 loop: CASSQAGTSGAYEQYF. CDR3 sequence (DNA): TGCGCCAGCAGCCAAGCCGGGACTAGCGGAGCTTACGAGCAGTACTTC.